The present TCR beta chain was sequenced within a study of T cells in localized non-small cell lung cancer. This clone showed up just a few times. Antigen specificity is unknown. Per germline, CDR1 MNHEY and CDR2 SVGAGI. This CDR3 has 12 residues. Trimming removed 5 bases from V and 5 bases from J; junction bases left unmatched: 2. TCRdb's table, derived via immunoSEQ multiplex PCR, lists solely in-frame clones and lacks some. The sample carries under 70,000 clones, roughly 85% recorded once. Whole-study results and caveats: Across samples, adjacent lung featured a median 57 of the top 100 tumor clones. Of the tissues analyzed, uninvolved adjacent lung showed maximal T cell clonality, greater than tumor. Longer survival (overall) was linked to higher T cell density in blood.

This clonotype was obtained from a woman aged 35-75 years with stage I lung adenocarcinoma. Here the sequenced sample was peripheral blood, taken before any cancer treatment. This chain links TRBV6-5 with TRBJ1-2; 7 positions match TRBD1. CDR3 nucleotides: TGTGCCAGCAGTGACAGGGCTTATGGCTACACCTTC. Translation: CASSDRAYGYTF.